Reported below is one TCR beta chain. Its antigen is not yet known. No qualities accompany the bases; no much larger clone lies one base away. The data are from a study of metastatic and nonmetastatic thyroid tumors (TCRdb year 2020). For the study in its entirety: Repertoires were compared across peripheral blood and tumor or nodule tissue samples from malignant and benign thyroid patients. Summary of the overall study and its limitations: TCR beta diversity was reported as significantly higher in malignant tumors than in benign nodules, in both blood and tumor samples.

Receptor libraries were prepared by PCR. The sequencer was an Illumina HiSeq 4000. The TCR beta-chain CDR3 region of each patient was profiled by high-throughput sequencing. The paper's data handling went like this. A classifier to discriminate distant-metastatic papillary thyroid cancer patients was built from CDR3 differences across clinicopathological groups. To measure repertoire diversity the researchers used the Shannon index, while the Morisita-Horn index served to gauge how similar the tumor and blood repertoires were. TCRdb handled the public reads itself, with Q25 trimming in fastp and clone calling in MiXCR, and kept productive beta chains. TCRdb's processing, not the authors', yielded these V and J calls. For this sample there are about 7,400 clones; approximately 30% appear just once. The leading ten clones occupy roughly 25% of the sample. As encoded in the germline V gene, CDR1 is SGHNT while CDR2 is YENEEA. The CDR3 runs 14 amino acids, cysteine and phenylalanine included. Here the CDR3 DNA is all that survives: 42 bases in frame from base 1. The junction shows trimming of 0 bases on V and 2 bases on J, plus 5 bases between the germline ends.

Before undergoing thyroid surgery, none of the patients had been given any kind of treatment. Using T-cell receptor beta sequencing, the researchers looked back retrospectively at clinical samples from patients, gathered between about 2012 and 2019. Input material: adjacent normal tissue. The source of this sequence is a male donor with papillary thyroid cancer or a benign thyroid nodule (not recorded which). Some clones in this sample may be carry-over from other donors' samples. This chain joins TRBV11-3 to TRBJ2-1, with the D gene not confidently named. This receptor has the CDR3 CASSLDLAYNEQFF. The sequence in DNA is TGTGCCAGCAGCTTAGATCTGGCCTACAATGAGCAGTTCTTC.